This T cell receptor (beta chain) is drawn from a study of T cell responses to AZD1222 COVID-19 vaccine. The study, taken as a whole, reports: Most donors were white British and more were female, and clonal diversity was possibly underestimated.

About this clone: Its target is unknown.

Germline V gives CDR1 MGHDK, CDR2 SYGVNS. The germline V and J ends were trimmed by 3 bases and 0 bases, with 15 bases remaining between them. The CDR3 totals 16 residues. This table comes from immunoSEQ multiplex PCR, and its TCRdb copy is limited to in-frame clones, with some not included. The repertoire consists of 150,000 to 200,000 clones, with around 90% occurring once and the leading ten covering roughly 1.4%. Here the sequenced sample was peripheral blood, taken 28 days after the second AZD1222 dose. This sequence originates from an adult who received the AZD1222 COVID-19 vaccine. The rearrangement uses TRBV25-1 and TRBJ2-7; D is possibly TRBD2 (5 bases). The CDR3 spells CASSEGRGLNSYEQYF. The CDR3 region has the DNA TGTGCCAGCAGTGAGGGTCGAGGGCTGAACTCCTACGAGCAGTACTTC.